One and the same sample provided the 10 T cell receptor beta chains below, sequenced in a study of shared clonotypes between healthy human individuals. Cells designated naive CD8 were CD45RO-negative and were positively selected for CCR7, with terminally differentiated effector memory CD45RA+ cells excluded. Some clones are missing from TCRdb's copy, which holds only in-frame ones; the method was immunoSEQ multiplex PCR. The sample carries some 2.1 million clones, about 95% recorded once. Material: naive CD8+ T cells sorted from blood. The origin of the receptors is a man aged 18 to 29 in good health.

The CDR3 protein is CASSSPLTGWYEQYF. The CDR3 DNA is TGTGCCAGCAGTTCACCTTTGACAGGGTGGTACGAGCAGTACTTC. The chain combines TRBV27 with TRBJ2-7; TRBD1 matches at 7 bases. The CDR3 totals 15 residues. V lost 4 bases, J lost 4 bases, and 10 bases stayed unmatched. Germline V gene lookup returns CDR1 MNHEY and CDR2 SMNVEV (reference sequence).

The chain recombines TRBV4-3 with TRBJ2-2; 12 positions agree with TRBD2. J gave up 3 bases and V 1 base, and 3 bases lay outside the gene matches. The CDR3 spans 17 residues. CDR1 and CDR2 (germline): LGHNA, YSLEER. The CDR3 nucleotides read TGCGCCAGCAGCCAAGCTAGCGGGAGGGCCGACACCGGGGAGCTGTTTTTT. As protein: CASSQASGRADTGELFF.

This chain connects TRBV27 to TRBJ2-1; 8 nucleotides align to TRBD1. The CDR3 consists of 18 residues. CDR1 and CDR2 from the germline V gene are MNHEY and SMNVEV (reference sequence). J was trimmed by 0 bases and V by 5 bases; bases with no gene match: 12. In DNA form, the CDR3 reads TGTGCCAGCAGTCCCGGGACAGGAGGGATCCCCTCCTACAATGAGCAGTTCTTC. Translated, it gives CASSPGTGGIPSYNEQFF.

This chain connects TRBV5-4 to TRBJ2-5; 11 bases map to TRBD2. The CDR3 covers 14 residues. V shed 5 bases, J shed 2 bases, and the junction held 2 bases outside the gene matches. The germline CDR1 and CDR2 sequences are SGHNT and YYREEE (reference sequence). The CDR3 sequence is CASRGTSGQETQYF. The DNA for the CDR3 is TGTGCCAGCAGGGGGACTAGCGGTCAAGAGACCCAGTACTTC.

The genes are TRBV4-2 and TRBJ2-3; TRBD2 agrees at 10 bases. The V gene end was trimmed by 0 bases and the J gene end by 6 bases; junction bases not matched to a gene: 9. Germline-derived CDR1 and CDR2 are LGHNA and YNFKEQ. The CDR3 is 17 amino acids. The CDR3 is CASSQDPLSGGSDTQYF. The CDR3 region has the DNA TGTGCCAGCAGCCAAGATCCCCTTAGCGGGGGGTCGGATACGCAGTATTTT.

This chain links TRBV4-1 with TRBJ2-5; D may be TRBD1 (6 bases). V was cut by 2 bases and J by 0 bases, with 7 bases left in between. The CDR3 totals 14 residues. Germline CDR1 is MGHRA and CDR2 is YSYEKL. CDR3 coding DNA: TGCGCCAGCAGCCAAAGACAGGACCAAGAGACCCAGTACTTC. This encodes CASSQRQDQETQYF.

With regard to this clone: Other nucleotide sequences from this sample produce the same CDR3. The CDR3 protein is CASSPGGLDTEAFF. The CDR3 DNA follows: TGTGCCAGCAGTCCAGGGGGCTTGGACACTGAAGCTTTCTTT. The chain uses TRBV28 and TRBJ1-1; 8 bases map to TRBD1. CDR3 length equals 14 residues. The germline V gene encodes CDR1 MDHEN and CDR2 SYDVKM. V lost 5 bases and J lost 3; bases outside the gene matches: 5.

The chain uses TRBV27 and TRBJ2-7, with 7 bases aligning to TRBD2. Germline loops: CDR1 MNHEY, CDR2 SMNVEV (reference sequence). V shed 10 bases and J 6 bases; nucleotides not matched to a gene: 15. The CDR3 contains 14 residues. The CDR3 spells CATLKREALAEQYF. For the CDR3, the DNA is TGTGCCACTTTAAAACGGGAGGCCCTTGCCGAGCAGTACTTC.

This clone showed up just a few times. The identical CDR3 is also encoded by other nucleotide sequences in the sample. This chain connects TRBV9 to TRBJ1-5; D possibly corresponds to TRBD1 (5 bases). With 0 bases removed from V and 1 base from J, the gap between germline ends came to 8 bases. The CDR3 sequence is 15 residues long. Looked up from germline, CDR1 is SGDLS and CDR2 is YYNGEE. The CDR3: CASSVGGRSNQPQHF. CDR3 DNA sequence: TGTGCCAGCAGCGTAGGGGGACGAAGCAATCAGCCCCAGCATTTT.

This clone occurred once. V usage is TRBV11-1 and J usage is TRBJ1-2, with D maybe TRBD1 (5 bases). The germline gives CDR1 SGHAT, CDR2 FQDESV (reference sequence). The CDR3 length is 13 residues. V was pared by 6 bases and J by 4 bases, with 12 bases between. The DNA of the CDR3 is TGTGCCAGCAGTCCGACAGAGTTCTATGGCTACACCTTC. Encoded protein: CASSPTEFYGYTF. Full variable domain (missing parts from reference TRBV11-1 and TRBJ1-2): EAEVAQSPRYKITEKSQAVAFWCDPISGHATLYWYRQILGQGPELLVQFQDESVVDDSQLPKDRFSAERLKGVDSTLKIQPAELGDSAMYLCASSPTEFYGYTFGSGTRLTVV.